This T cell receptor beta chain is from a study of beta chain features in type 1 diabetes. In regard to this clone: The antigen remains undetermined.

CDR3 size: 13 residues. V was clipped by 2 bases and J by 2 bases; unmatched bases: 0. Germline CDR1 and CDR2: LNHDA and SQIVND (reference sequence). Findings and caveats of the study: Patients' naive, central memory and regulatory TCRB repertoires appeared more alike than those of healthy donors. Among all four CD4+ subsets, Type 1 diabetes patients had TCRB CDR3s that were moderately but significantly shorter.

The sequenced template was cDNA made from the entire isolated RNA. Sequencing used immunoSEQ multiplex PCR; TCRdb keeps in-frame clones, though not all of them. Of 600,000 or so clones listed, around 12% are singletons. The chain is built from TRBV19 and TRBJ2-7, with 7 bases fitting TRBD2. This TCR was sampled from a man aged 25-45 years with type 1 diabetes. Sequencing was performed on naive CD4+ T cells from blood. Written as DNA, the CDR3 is TGTGCCAGTAGTATACGGGAGGCCTACGAGCAGTACTTC. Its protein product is CASSIREAYEQYF.